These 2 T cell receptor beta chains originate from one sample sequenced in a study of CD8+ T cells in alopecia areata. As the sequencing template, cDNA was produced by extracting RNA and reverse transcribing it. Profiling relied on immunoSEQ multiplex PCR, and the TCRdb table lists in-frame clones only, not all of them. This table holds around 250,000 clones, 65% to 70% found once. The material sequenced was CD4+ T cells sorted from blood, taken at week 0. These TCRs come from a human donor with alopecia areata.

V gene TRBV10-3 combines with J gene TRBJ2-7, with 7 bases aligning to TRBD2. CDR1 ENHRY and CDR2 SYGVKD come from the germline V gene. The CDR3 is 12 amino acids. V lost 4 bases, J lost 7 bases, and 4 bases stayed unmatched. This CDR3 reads CAISGGGEEQYF. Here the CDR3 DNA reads TGTGCCATCAGTGGGGGAGGGGAAGAGCAGTACTTC.

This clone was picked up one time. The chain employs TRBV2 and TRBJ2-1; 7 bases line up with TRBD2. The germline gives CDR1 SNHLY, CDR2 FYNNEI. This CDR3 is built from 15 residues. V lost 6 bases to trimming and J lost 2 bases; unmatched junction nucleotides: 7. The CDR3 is CASRTERGAYNEQFF. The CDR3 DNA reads TGTGCCAGCAGGACCGAGCGGGGTGCCTACAATGAGCAGTTCTTC.